Described below is a single T cell receptor (beta chain) sequence and its context. The data were obtained in a study of monozygotic twins with inflammatory bowel disease. CDR3 length: 14 residues. In germline, CDR1 is DFQATT, CDR2 SNEGSKA (reference sequence). TCRdb reprocessed the 5' RACE reads; each CDR3 protein has one entry and no DNA is given. This table holds 95,000 to 110,000 distinct CDR3 sequences. V and J are TRBV20-1 and TRBJ2-1; as DNA is missing, the TRBD2 call by TCRdb cannot be tested. The source is a human donor with ulcerative colitis or Crohn's disease, or a healthy co-twin of an affected twin (not recorded which). The sequenced sample was blood. CDR3 loop: CSVLSGGYNNEQFF.